This is a list of T cell receptor beta chains from one sample in a study of T cell responses to AZD1222 COVID-19 vaccine. Method: immunoSEQ multiplex PCR; TCRdb's copy keeps in-frame clones and lacks some. Counted here are about 150,000 clones, 80% to 90% occurring once; the ten biggest clones make up roughly a tenth. The source was peripheral blood, collected 28 days after the second AZD1222 dose. These TCRs come from an adult who received the AZD1222 COVID-19 vaccine. The CDR3 runs from the conserved cysteine through the conserved F or W. The D gene is left open where the match is weak. Rows give clone size only sometimes, using once, few, many, or a class for an expanded clone.

TRBD1	TRBV4-1	TRBJ2-7	NA	TGCGCCAGCAGCTTCCGCTTCGGACAGGACTACGAGCAGTACTTC	CASSFRFGQDYEQYF
NA	TRBV2	TRBJ1-1	NA	TGTGCCAGCAGTGAATCGGGGGGCATGGTCAGTGATGAAGCTTTCTTT	CASSESGGMVSDEAFF
NA	TRBV7-2	TRBJ2-2	once	TGTGCCAGCAGCTTAAATGCGCAGGGGATTACCGGGGAGCTGTTTTTT	CASSLNAQGITGELFF
TRBD1	TRBV7-8	TRBJ2-2	NA	TGTGCCAGCAGCTTAGACAACAGGGGGTCCGGGGAGCTGTTTTTT	CASSLDNRGSGELFF
TRBD2	TRBV7-2	TRBJ2-1	NA	TGTGCCAGCAGCTTCATAGCGGGGGGGCCGGGTGAGCAGTTCTTC	CASSFIAGGPGEQFF
TRBD1	TRBV4-1	TRBJ1-3	NA	TGCGCCAGCAGCCAAGATCACAGGGGCTCTGGAAACACCATATATTTT	CASSQDHRGSGNTIYF
NA	TRBV4-3	TRBJ1-1	once	TGCGCCAGCAGCCAAGATCGACGGGAGAACACTGAAGCTTTCTTT	CASSQDRRENTEAFF
NA	TRBV6-2/TRBV6-3	TRBJ1-5	many	TGTGCCAGCAGTTACCTTGGACTGGGAGGCAATCAGCCCCAGCATTTT	CASSYLGLGGNQPQHF
NA	TRBV7-9	TRBJ1-2	NA	TGTGCCAGCAGCTTAGCGGGGACCGCTAACTATGGCTACACCTTC	CASSLAGTANYGYTF
NA	TRBV11-3	TRBJ2-3	once	TGTGCCAGCAGCTTAGGGCGAGGGTTCGCAGATACGCAGTATTTT	CASSLGRGFADTQYF
NA	TRBV5-1	TRBJ2-2	NA	TGCGCCAGCAGCCAAGGACCCCGGGGTCACACCGGGGAGCTGTTTTTT	CASSQGPRGHTGELFF
NA	TRBV19	TRBJ1-6	NA	TGTGCCAGTAGTATCGACAGCTATAATTCACCCCTCCACTTT	CASSIDSYNSPLHF
TRBD1	TRBV29-1	TRBJ2-3	NA	TGCAGCGCTGGCCGGACAGGTGGGGCAGATACGCAGTATTTT	CSAGRTGGADTQYF
NA	TRBV19	TRBJ1-3	NA	TGTGCCAGTAGAGGACAGCGTCTTTTCTCTGGAAACACCATATATTTT	CASRGQRLFSGNTIYF